These 21 T cell receptor beta chains share one sample of origin, sequenced in a study of blood T cell repertoires in COVID-19. Measured with immunoSEQ multiplex PCR; TCRdb has only the in-frame clones, and not every one. Among some 100,000 clones listed, about 89% were seen once. Sequencing was done on a sample of peripheral blood. The receptors were sampled from a man between 50 and 59 years old with acute or convalescent COVID-19.

This CDR3 reads CASSILREKNYGYTF. The CDR3 nucleotides are TGTGCCAGTAGTATTTTGAGGGAAAAGAACTATGGCTACACCTTC. The J gene is TRBJ1-2, the V gene TRBV19; D call uncertain. This CDR3 contains 15 residues. V was pared by 3 bases and J by 2 bases, with 13 bases between. Germline CDR1 is LNHDA and CDR2 is SQIVND (reference sequence).

This clone rates as medium-sized. The chain uses TRBV29-1 and TRBJ2-4; tentative D call: TRBD1 (6 bases). V lost 5 bases, J lost 8 bases, and 13 bases lay in between. The CDR3 loop spans 12 amino acids. Germline values: CDR1 SQVTM, CDR2 ANQGSEA. CDR3 DNA sequence: TGCAGCGTTACGGGGACACTCGACATTCAGTACTTC. It translates to CSVTGTLDIQYF.

The chain joins TRBV7-9 to TRBJ1-1; 7 nucleotides match TRBD1. The CDR3 is made up of 13 amino acids. Germline trimming cut 8 bases from V and 1 base from J; bases unmatched to any gene: 4. Germline assignment: CDR1 SEHNR and CDR2 FQNEAQ (reference sequence). CDR3 nucleotides: TGTGCCAGCGGTGGGACAGAGAACACTGAAGCTTTCTTT. Residues: CASGGTENTEAFF.

This clone was recorded only once. The chain recombines TRBV5-4 with TRBJ2-2; TRBD1 agrees at 11 bases. This CDR3 region has 17 residues. V shed 5 bases, J shed 2 bases, and the junction held 8 bases outside the gene matches. Germline assignment: CDR1 SGHNT and CDR2 YYREEE (reference sequence). The CDR3 sequence: CASSPPGQGVNTGELFF. Written as DNA, the CDR3 is TGTGCCAGCAGTCCCCCGGGACAGGGGGTAAACACCGGGGAGCTGTTTTTT.

The chain employs TRBV4-1 and TRBJ1-1; the match to TRBD1 covers 7 bases. The CDR3 covers 16 residues. V lost 0 bases, J lost 10 bases, and 14 bases stayed unmatched. CDR1 is MGHRA, CDR2 YSYEKL, per germline. Here the CDR3 DNA reads TGCGCCAGCAGCCAAGAAGGTGCCAGGGGGACGGGGCGAGCTTTCTTT. Translated: CASSQEGARGTGRAFF.

The rearrangement links TRBV6-6 to TRBJ1-2; 9 bases are a match to TRBD1. The germline gives CDR1 MNHNY, CDR2 SVGAGI (reference sequence). The CDR3 extends over 14 amino acids. V was pared by 4 bases and J by 4 bases, with 4 bases of the junction left unmatched. The CDR3 DNA sequence: TGTGCCAGCAGTTCGACAGGGGGAGGCTATGGCTACACCTTC. This sequence encodes CASSSTGGGYGYTF.

The chain joins TRBV5-1 to TRBJ2-3; 7 bases are a match to TRBD2. CDR1 and CDR2 (germline): SGHRS, YFSETQ. The trim removed 2 bases at V and 2 bases at J, leaving 2 bases unmatched. This CDR3 region has 14 residues. The chain's CDR3 is CASSFGTITDTQYF. For the CDR3, the DNA is TGCGCCAGCAGCTTTGGGACTATCACAGATACGCAGTATTTT.

The CDR3 bases are TGTGCCAGCCTGAGCGAGTACAATGAGCAGTTCTTC. It yields the protein CASLSEYNEQFF. This chain connects TRBV11-2 to TRBJ2-1; no clear D. V dropped 8 bases and J dropped 4 bases, with 9 bases sitting between them. Germline assignment: CDR1 SGHAT and CDR2 FQNNGV. The CDR3 loop spans 12 amino acids. The full variable domain, rest sourced from reference TRBV11-2 and TRBJ2-1, is EAGVAQSPRYKIIEKRQSVAFWCNPISGHATLYWYQQILGQGPKLLIQFQNNGVVDDSQLPKDRFSAERLKGVDSTLKIQPAKLEDSAVYLCASLSEYNEQFFGPGTRLTVL.

This clone was seen only once. The DNA of the CDR3 is TGTGCCAGCAGCTCCTGGGCGGGAGTGAACAGCGATGAGCAGTTCTTC. Its protein product is CASSSWAGVNSDEQFF. The chain joins TRBV7-9 to TRBJ2-1; 7 positions agree with TRBD2. The CDR3 is 16 residues long. Germline CDR1 reads SEHNR; CDR2 reads FQNEAQ (reference sequence). V shed 4 bases and J 8 bases; nucleotides not matched to a gene: 14.

This clone was seen only once. V and J are TRBV7-9 and TRBJ1-3; 7 bases align to TRBD1. The CDR3 runs to 17 residues. Germline assignment: CDR1 SEHNR and CDR2 FQNEAQ (reference sequence). Trimming took 5 bases from V and 0 from J; bases not matched to a gene: 10. CDR3 protein: CASSGYRGTGSGNTIYF. The CDR3 coding sequence is TGTGCCAGCAGCGGGTACAGGGGAACAGGCTCTGGAAACACCATATATTTT.

This clone was picked up a small number of times. The J gene is TRBJ2-1, the V gene TRBV11-2, with 9 bases identical to TRBD2. The CDR3 runs to 17 residues. J was trimmed by 6 bases and V by 4 bases; bases with no gene match: 13. Germline V gene lookup returns CDR1 SGHAT and CDR2 FQNNGV. The CDR3 DNA follows: TGTGCCAGCAGCTCCTTTAGAACCCTAGCGGGATCCAATGAGCAGTTCTTC. Encoded protein: CASSSFRTLAGSNEQFF.

This sequence joins TRBV27 and TRBJ2-4, with 12 bases fitting TRBD2. CDR1 is MNHEY and CDR2 is SMNVEV in the germline V gene (reference sequence). V lost 4 bases to trimming and J lost 4 bases; unmatched junction nucleotides: 5. This CDR3 comprises 16 residues. CDR3 bases: TGTGCCAGCAGTTCGCTAGCGGGAGGGAAGAAAAACATTCAGTACTTC. Translating it yields CASSSLAGGKKNIQYF.

The V and J genes are TRBV5-4 and TRBJ2-2; 14 nucleotides match TRBD2. Germline lookup yields CDR1 SGHNT and CDR2 YYREEE (reference sequence). V shed 3 bases and J 4 bases; nucleotides not matched to a gene: 5. The CDR3 is made up of 17 amino acids. CDR3 DNA: TGTGCCAGCAGCTCGGGACTAGCGGGAGTCGGCACCGGGGAGCTGTTTTTT. It translates to CASSSGLAGVGTGELFF. Full variable domain (rest looked up from reference TRBV5-4 and TRBJ2-2): ETGVTQSPTHLIKTRGQQVTLRCSSQSGHNTVSWYQQALGQGPQFIFQYYREEENGRGNFPPRFSGLQFPNYSSELNVNALELDDSALYLCASSSGLAGVGTGELFFGEGSRLTVL.

The chain has TRBV20-1 and TRBJ2-1; D remains unclear. V dropped 6 bases and J dropped 3 bases, with 6 bases sitting between them. Germline assignment: CDR1 DFQATT and CDR2 SNEGSKA (reference sequence). This CDR3 region has 11 residues. The CDR3 loop is CSAHNYNEQFF. Written as DNA, the CDR3 is TGCAGTGCCCACAACTACAATGAGCAGTTCTTC.

The chain has TRBV10-2 and TRBJ2-1; 7 bases map to TRBD2. V was clipped by 3 bases and J by 4 bases; unmatched bases: 9. From germline, CDR1 is WSHSY and CDR2 SAAADI. This CDR3 is built from 16 residues. CDR3 in DNA: TGCGCCAGCAGTGACTTCTTAGCGGGCTTATACAATGAGCAGTTCTTC. Translated: CASSDFLAGLYNEQFF.

The chain carries TRBV24-1 and TRBJ2-1, with 9 bases aligning to TRBD2. CDR3 length equals 12 residues. Germline V CDR1 and CDR2: KGHDR, SFDVKD. The J segment lost 14 bases and the V segment lost 5 bases, leaving 6 bases of the junction unmatched. The CDR3 loop is CATSADSGSKFF. CDR3 sequence (DNA): TGTGCCACCAGTGCGGATAGCGGGAGTAAGTTCTTC.

The chain recombines TRBV5-1 with TRBJ1-2, with 7 positions matching TRBD1. This CDR3 is built from 14 residues. CDR1 and CDR2 from the germline V gene are SGHRS and YFSETQ. Trimming took 0 bases from V and 8 from J; bases not matched to a gene: 7. DNA of the CDR3: TGCGCCAGCAGCTTGGGACAGGGAATAGACGGCTACACCTTC. Translation: CASSLGQGIDGYTF.

The CDR3 is CSVRLDRGRSQPQHF. The CDR3 region has the DNA TGCAGCGTTCGACTGGACAGGGGAAGGAGCCAGCCCCAGCATTTT. V and J are TRBV29-1 and TRBJ1-5; 9 nucleotides match TRBD1. Germline V lookup: CDR1 SQVTM, CDR2 ANQGSEA. Trimming took 5 bases from V and 7 from J; bases not matched to a gene: 12. The CDR3 loop spans 15 amino acids.

The chain recombines TRBV5-1 with TRBJ2-1, with unresolved D. Germline loops: CDR1 SGHRS, CDR2 YFSETQ. Trimming removed 4 bases at V and 0 bases at J, with 11 bases between. This CDR3 is built from 15 residues. DNA of the CDR3: TGCGCCAGCAGCCTAGGCGGTAGCTCCTACAATGAGCAGTTCTTC. It codes for CASSLGGSSYNEQFF.

This chain links TRBV6-6 with TRBJ1-1; TRBD1 matches at 9 bases. Losses at the gene ends were 2 bases for V and 7 bases for J; bases not matched to a gene: 8. The V gene's germline CDR1 is MNHNY and CDR2 SVGAGI (reference sequence). CDR3 length: 15 amino acids. The CDR3 region has the DNA TGTGCCAGCAGTTACACGGGACAGGGTAATAATGAAGCTTTCTTT. Protein sequence: CASSYTGQGNNEAFF.

The J gene is TRBJ1-5, the V gene TRBV2; 9 bases fit TRBD1. The junction had 6 bases not matched to a gene; V was cut back by 4 bases and J by 5 bases. CDR3 length: 15 amino acids. Germline CDR1 and CDR2: SNHLY and FYNNEI. As DNA, the CDR3 is TGTGCCAGCAGTGTTACCTGGACAGGGGATCAGCCCCAGCATTTT. Its translation: CASSVTWTGDQPQHF.